These T cell receptor beta chains were read from a single sample in a study of cytomegalovirus exposure and HLA in healthy donors. Repertoires were generated with immunoSEQ multiplex PCR, while TCRdb's copy carries only in-frame clones and drops some. The data show about 61,000 clones, around 80% seen once. Sequencing used PBMCs. These receptors came from a man over 45 in good health and CMV-seropositive. The CDR3 runs from the conserved cysteine through the conserved F or W. The D gene is left open where the match is weak. Clone size is stated in some rows and not others, as once, few, many or a class when expanded.

>TRBD1|.|TRBJ1-1|TRBV18
TGTGCCAGCTCACCGGCAGGGGGCAACACTGAAGCTTTCTTT
CASSPAGGNTEAFF
>TRBD2|.|TRBJ2-1|TRBV18
TGTGCCAGCTCACCACCGGGACTAGCGGGGGGGAGCTCCTACAATGAGCAGTTCTTC
CASSPPGLAGGSSYNEQFF
>TRBD1|few|TRBJ1-2|TRBV7-9
TGTGCCAGCAGCCCCCGAGACAGGGGATCTAACTATGGCTACACCTTC
CASSPRDRGSNYGYTF
>TRBD2|.|TRBJ2-7|TRBV5-1
TGCGCCAGCAGCCTCGCCGGGACTACTTACGAGCAGTACTTC
CASSLAGTTYEQYF
>.|.|TRBJ1-1|TRBV5-1
TGCGCCAGCAGCGCAGCGGGGACTGAAGCTTTCTTT
CASSAAGTEAFF
>TRBD2|.|TRBJ2-3|TRBV2
TGTGCCAGCAGTACGGGACTAGCGGGATCAGATACGCAGTATTTT
CASSTGLAGSDTQYF
>TRBD1|.|TRBJ1-5|TRBV5-1
TGCGCCAGCAGCCTCGGACAGGGAGGAAATCAGCCCCAGCATTTT
CASSLGQGGNQPQHF
>TRBD2|.|TRBJ2-7|TRBV9
TGTGCCAGCAGCGTAGGCGGGGGACCCTACGAGCAGTACTTC
CASSVGGGPYEQYF
>.|few|TRBJ1-1|TRBV30
TGTGCCTCGAGGGCGGGAACGGGGTACACTGAAGCTTTCTTT
CASRAGTGYTEAFF
>.|.|TRBJ1-6|TRBV21-1
TGTGCCAGCAGCGGGACCGGGAGCTTTAATTCACCCCTCCACTTT
CASSGTGSFNSPLHF
>.|.|TRBJ2-5|TRBV2
TGTGCCAGCGGCTACCAAGAGACCCAGTACTTC
CASGYQETQYF
>TRBD2|.|TRBJ2-5|TRBV25-1
TGTGCCAGCAGTGAGGGAGGGGAAGAGACCCAGTACTTC
CASSEGGEETQYF
>TRBD1|.|TRBJ1-5|TRBV7-8
TGTGCCAGCAGCACCGGACAGGGGGATAAGCCCCAGCATTTT
CASSTGQGDKPQHF
>TRBD2|.|TRBJ2-5|TRBV19
TGTGCCAGTAGTACGTCAGCGGGGGGGCTGGAGACCCAGTACTTC
CASSTSAGGLETQYF
>TRBD2|.|TRBJ2-5|TRBV9
TGTGCCAGCAACGTAGGGGCGGGAGGGCCCGGAGAGACCCAGTACTTC
CASNVGAGGPGETQYF
>TRBD2|few|TRBJ2-7|TRBV5-6
TGTGCCAGCAGTCTCACGGGAGGCAGCCACTACGAGCAGTACTTC
CASSLTGGSHYEQYF
>TRBD2|.|TRBJ2-1|TRBV15
TGTGCCACCAAAGCGGGACTAGCGGGTTACAATGAGCAGTTCTTC
CATKAGLAGYNEQFF
>TRBD1|.|TRBJ2-3|TRBV4-1
TGCGCCAGCAGCCAAGGGAAGGGGGCCCGAGAGACAGATACGCAGTATTTT
CASSQGKGARETDTQYF
>.|.|TRBJ1-1|TRBV7-9
TGTTCCAGCAGCATAGACGGCGGGACTGAAGCTTTCTTT
CSSSIDGGTEAFF
>.|.|TRBJ2-3|TRBV9
TGTGCCAGCAGCGTAGTGGGAGCAGTCGATACGCAGTATTTT
CASSVVGAVDTQYF
>.|.|TRBJ1-5|TRBV7-8
TGTGCCAGCAGCTACACGAGAGGTCAGCCCCAGCATTTT
CASSYTRGQPQHF
>.|.|TRBJ1-5|TRBV7-6
TGTGCCAGCAGCCCGAGGGGGGGTCAGCCCCAGCATTTT
CASSPRGGQPQHF
>.|once|TRBJ2-2|TRBV2
TGTGCCAGCAGTCAATTTACCGGGGAGCTGTTTTTT
CASSQFTGELFF
>.|few|TRBJ2-7|TRBV7-6
TGTGCCAGCAGCTTAGGGACACAAGACGAGCAGTACTTC
CASSLGTQDEQYF
>TRBD1|.|TRBJ2-7|TRBV6-6
TGTGCCAGCAGCCCAAGGCCAGGGGGCCACTACGAGCAGTACTTC
CASSPRPGGHYEQYF
>TRBD2|few|TRBJ2-7|TRBV12-5
TGTGCTAGTGGTTTGAGGGACTATACGATTTACGAGCAGTACTTC
CASGLRDYTIYEQYF
>TRBD1|few|TRBJ1-2|TRBV30
TGTGCCTTCTCAATCAGGGGGAACTATGGCTACACCTTC
CAFSIRGNYGYTF
>.|.|TRBJ1-1|TRBV11-2
TGTGCCAGCAGCCTAGGGCAGGGTAAGGATTTCTTT
CASSLGQGKDFF
>.|few|TRBJ1-6|TRBV6-5
TGTGCCAGCAGTTACCTCCGGCGGGCTAATTCACCCCTCCACTTT
CASSYLRRANSPLHF
>TRBD2|.|TRBJ2-7|TRBV9
TGTGCCAGCAGCGTAACGGCTAGCGGGACGTACGAGCAGTACTTC
CASSVTASGTYEQYF
>TRBD1|.|TRBJ1-4|TRBV7-3
TGTGCCAGCAGCTTGCTTAGGGACAGCACTAATGAAAAACTGTTTTTT
CASSLLRDSTNEKLFF
>.|.|TRBJ1-2|TRBV27
TGTGCCAGCAGCCAACAGGGAACTAACTATGGCTACACCTTC
CASSQQGTNYGYTF
>.|.|TRBJ1-5|TRBV27
TGTGCCAGCAGTGTTACAGGGTACGGTCAGCCCCAGCATTTT
CASSVTGYGQPQHF
>TRBD2|.|TRBJ2-5|TRBV28
TGTGCCAGCAGTACTACCTTTAGCGGGAGGGCCTTTGGTGAGCAGTACTTC
CASSTTFSGRAFGEQYF
>.|.|TRBJ1-2|TRBV2
TGTGCCAGCAGTCCCCGGGTGGTGTGGGGCTACACCTTC
CASSPRVVWGYTF
>TRBD2|few|TRBJ2-7|TRBV14
TGTGCCAGCAGCCAGGCGGGAGCCCCCTACGAGCAGTACTTC
CASSQAGAPYEQYF
>TRBD2|.|TRBJ2-1|TRBV7-3
TGTGCCAGCAGTCTCACTAGCGGGTACTACAATGAGCAGTTCTTC
CASSLTSGYYNEQFF
>.|.|TRBJ1-6|TRBV11-2
TGTGCCAGCAGCTTAGATGGAGCTTTGAAATCGTTTGGTTCACCCCTCCACTTT
CASSLDGALKSFGSPLHF
>.|.|TRBJ1-2|TRBV6-1
TGTGCCAGCAGCGAGCTCCGTTATGGCTACACCTTC
CASSELRYGYTF
>.|.|TRBJ1-1|TRBV6-5
TGTGCCAGCAGAGAACAGGGCATGAACACTGAAGCTTTCTTT
CASREQGMNTEAFF
>.|.|TRBJ1-2|TRBV4-2
TGTGCCAGCAGCCAAGATGGGGCGGTGAACTATGGCTACACCTTC
CASSQDGAVNYGYTF
>.|.|TRBJ1-1|TRBV19
TGTGCCAGTAGTGTTAGTGTAAAAACTGAAGCTTTCTTT
CASSVSVKTEAFF
>.|.|TRBJ2-1|TRBV6-5
TGTGCCAGCAGTGAACATGGCAGGGCTAATGAGCAGTTCTTC
CASSEHGRANEQFF
>.|.|TRBJ1-1|TRBV15
TGTGCCACCAGCAGAGCTGAGGGATTGAACACTGAAGCTTTCTTT
CATSRAEGLNTEAFF
>.|few|TRBJ2-5|TRBV4-1
TGCGCCAGCAGCCTCTCCATCCTAGAGGGAGAGACCCAGTACTTC
CASSLSILEGETQYF
>.|.|TRBJ2-1|TRBV9
TGTGCCAGCAGCGTACATCCGGGACTCGTTCCCAATGAGCAGTTCTTC
CASSVHPGLVPNEQFF
>.|.|TRBJ2-5|TRBV28
TGTGCCAGCAGACAAACAAGGGGTGCAGAGACCCAGTACTTC
CASRQTRGAETQYF
>.|.|TRBJ1-4|TRBV2
TGTGCCAGTACCCGAGACACCTCAACTAATGAAAAACTGTTTTTT
CASTRDTSTNEKLFF
>.|.|TRBJ2-5|TRBV19
TGTGCCAGTAGTATAACTAGCCAAACGGAGACCCAGTACTTC
CASSITSQTETQYF
>TRBD2|.|TRBJ2-7|TRBV30
TGTGCCTGGAGTTGGGGACTAGGCCCCTACGAGCAGTACTTT
CAWSWGLGPYEQYF
>.|.|TRBJ2-1|TRBV5-4
TGTGCCAGCAGCTTGGTAGGGGCGCACAATGAGCAGTTCTTC
CASSLVGAHNEQFF
>TRBD1|.|TRBJ2-7|TRBV6-1
TGTGCCAGCAGCGCCGGACAGGTTACCTACGAGCAGTACTTC
CASSAGQVTYEQYF
>.|once|TRBJ2-1|TRBV9
TGTGCCAGCAGCCCACGGGGGATCTCCTACAATGAGCAGTTCTTC
CASSPRGISYNEQFF
>TRBD1|.|TRBJ1-2|TRBV6-1
TGTGCCAGCAGTGAAGGTGACAGGGGAAACTATGGCTACACCTTC
CASSEGDRGNYGYTF
>TRBD1|.|TRBJ2-7|TRBV5-1
TGCGCCAGCAGCTCACCGGGACAGGGGGCCTACGAGCAGTACTTC
CASSSPGQGAYEQYF
>.|.|TRBJ1-1|TRBV4-3
TGCGCCAGCAGCTATCGGGGAGGGAACACTGAAGCTTTCTTT
CASSYRGGNTEAFF
>.|.|TRBJ1-1|TRBV11-2
TGTGCCAGCAGCGTTTCCCCTATGAACACTGAAGCTTTCTTT
CASSVSPMNTEAFF
>TRBD2|.|TRBJ2-2|TRBV11-2
TGTGCCAGCAGCTTTGGACTAGCGGAGACCACCAGGGAGCTGTTTTTT
CASSFGLAETTRELFF
>TRBD1|few|TRBJ2-1|TRBV27
TGTTCCAGCAGGATACAGGGGATGAACAATGAGCAGTTCTTC
CSSRIQGMNNEQFF